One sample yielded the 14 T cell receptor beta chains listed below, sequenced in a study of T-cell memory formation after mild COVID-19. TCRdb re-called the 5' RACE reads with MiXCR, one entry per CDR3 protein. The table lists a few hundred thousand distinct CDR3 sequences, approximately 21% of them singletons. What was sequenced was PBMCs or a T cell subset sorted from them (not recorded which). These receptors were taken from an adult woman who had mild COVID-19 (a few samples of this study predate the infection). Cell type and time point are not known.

In nucleotides, the CDR3 is TGCGCCAGCAGTTTCGGGACACCTTCTAGCACAGATACGCAGTATTTT. Protein product: CASSFGTPSSTDTQYF. The V gene is TRBV5-1, the J gene TRBJ2-3, with D possibly matching TRBD1 (6 bases). Trimming cost V 5 bases and J 0 bases, with 16 bases left between them. Germline V lookup: CDR1 SGHRS, CDR2 YFSETQ. The CDR3 is 16 amino acids.

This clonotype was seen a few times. CDR3 residues: CASSGGTDNSPLHF. The DNA of the CDR3 is TGCGCCAGCAGTGGGGGGACAGATAATTCACCCCTCCACTTT. The chain has TRBV10-2 and TRBJ1-6; 7 nucleotides line up with TRBD1. Germline V gene lookup returns CDR1 WSHSY and CDR2 SAAADI. The CDR3 is 14 amino acids. The junction had 2 bases not matched to a gene; V was cut back by 4 bases and J by 5 bases.

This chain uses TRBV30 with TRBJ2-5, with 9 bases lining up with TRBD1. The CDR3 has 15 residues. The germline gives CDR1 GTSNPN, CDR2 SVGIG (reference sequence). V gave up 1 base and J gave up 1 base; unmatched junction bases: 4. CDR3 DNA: TGTGCCTGGAGTGGGAACAGGGGGCCCCAAGAGACCCAGTACTTC. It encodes CAWSGNRGPQETQYF.

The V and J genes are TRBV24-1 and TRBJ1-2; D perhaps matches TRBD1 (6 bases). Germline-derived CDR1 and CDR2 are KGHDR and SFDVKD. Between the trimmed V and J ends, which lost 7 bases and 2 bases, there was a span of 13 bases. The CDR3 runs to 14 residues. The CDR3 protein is CATSERTDNYGYTF. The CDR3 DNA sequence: TGTGCCACCAGCGAGAGGACAGACAACTATGGCTACACCTTC.

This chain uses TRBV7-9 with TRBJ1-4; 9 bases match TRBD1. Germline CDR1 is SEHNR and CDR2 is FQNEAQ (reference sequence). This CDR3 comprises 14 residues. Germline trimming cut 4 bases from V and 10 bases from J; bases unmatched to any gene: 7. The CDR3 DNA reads TGTGCCAGCAGCTCCGGGACAGGGTCTAGAAAACTGTTTTTT. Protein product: CASSSGTGSRKLFF.

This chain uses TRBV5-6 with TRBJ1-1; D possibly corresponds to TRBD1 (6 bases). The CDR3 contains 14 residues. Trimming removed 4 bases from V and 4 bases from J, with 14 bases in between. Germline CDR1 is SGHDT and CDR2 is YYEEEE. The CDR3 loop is CASSLLQGPTEAFF. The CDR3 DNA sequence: TGTGCCAGCAGCCTCCTCCAGGGGCCCACTGAAGCTTTCTTT.

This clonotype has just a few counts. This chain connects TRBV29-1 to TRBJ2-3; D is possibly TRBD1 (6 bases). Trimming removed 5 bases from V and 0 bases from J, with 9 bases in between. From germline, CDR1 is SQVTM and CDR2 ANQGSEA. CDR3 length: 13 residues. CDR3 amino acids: CSVHRDSTDTQYF. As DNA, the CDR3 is TGCAGCGTTCACAGGGATAGCACAGATACGCAGTATTTT.

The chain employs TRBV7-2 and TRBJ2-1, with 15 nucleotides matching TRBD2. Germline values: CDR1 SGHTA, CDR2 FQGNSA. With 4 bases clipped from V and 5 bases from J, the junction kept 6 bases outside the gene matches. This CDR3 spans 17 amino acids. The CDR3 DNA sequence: TGTGCCAGCAGCTCACGGACTAGCGGGAGGGCTAACAATGAGCAGTTCTTC. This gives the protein CASSSRTSGRANNEQFF.

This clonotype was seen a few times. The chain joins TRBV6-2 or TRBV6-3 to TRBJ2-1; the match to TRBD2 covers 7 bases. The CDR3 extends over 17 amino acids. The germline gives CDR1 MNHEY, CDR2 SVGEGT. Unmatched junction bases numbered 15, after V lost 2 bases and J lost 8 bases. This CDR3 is CASSYLFFSGSFHEQFF. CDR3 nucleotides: TGTGCCAGCAGTTACCTTTTCTTTAGCGGGTCATTCCATGAGCAGTTCTTC.

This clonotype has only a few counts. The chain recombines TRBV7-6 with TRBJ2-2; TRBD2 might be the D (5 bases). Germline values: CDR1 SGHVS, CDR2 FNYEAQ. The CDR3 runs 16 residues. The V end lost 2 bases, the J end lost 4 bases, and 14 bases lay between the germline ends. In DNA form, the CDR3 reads TGTGCCAGCAGCTTATGGTGGGAGACGGGCACCGGGGAGCTGTTTTTT. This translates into CASSLWWETGTGELFF.

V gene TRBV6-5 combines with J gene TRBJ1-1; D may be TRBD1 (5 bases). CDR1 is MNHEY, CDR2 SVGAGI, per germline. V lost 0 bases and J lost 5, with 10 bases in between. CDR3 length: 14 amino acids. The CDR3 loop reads CASSYSWGRTEAFF. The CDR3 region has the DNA TGTGCCAGCAGTTACTCGTGGGGCCGGACTGAAGCTTTCTTT.

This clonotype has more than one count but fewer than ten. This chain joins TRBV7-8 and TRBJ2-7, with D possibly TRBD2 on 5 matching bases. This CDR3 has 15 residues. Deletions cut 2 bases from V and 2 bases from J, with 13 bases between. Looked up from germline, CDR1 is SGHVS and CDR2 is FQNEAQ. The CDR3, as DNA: TGTGCCAGCAGCTTACATCCGGACTCCACCTACGAGCAGTACTTC. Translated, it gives CASSLHPDSTYEQYF.

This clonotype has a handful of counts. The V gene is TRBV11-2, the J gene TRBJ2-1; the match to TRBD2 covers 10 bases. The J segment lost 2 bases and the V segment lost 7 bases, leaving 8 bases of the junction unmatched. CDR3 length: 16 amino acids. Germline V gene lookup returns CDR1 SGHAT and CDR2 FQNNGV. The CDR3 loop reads CASTQKRGGTYNEQFF. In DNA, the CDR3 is TGTGCCAGCACCCAAAAGCGGGGGGGAACCTACAATGAGCAGTTCTTC.

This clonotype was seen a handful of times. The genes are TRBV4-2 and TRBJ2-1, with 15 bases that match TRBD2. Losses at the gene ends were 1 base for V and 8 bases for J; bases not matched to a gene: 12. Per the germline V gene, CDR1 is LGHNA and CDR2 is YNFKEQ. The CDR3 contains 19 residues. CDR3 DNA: TGTGCCAGCAGCCAAGGGCGGACTAGCGGGAGGGCCAAAGTCCATGAGCAGTTCTTC. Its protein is CASSQGRTSGRAKVHEQFF.